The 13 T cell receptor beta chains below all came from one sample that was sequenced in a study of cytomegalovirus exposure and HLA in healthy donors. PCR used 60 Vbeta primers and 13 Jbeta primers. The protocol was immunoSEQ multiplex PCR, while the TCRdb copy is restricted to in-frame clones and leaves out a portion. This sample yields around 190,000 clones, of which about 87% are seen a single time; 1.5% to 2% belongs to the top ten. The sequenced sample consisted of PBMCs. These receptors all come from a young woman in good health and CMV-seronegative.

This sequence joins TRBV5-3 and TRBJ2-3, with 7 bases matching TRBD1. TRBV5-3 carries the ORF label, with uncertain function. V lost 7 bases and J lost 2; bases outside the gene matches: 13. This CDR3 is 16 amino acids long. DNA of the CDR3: TGTGCCAGACCGAGCCCCGGGACAGCTAACACAGATACGCAGTATTTT. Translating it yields CARPSPGTANTDTQYF.

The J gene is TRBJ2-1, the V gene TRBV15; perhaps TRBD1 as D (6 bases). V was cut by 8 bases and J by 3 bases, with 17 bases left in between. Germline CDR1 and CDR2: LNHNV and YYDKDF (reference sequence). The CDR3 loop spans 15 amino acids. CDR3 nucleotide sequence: TGTGCCACCGAATGGATGGGGGCTGGCTACAATGAGCAGTTCTTC. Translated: CATEWMGAGYNEQFF.

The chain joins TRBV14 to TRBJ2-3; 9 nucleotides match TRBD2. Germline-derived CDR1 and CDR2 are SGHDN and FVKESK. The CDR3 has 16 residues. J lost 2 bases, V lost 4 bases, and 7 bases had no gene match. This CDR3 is CASSPFSGSPTDTQYF. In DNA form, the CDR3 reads TGTGCCAGCAGCCCCTTTAGCGGGAGTCCCACAGATACGCAGTATTTT.

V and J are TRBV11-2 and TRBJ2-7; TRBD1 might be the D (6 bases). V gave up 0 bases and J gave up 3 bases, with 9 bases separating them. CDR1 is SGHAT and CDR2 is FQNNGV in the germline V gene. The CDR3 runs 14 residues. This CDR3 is CASSLETGIYEQYF. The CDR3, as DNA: TGTGCCAGCAGCTTAGAAACAGGGATCTACGAGCAGTACTTC. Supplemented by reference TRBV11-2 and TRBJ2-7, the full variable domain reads EAGVAQSPRYKIIEKRQSVAFWCNPISGHATLYWYQQILGQGPKLLIQFQNNGVVDDSQLPKDRFSAERLKGVDSTLKIQPAKLEDSAVYLCASSLETGIYEQYFGPGTRLTVT.

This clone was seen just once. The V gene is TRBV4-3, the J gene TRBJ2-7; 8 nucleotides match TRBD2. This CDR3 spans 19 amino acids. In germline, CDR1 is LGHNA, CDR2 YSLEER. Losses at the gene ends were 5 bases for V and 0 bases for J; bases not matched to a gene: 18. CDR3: CASSVQRSAGLAGSYEQYF. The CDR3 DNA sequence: TGCGCCAGCAGCGTGCAGAGGTCGGCAGGGCTAGCGGGCTCCTACGAGCAGTACTTC.

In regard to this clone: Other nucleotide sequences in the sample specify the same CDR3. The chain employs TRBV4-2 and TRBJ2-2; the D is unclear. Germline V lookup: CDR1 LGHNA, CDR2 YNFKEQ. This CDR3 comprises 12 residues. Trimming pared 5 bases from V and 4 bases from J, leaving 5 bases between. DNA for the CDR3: TGTGCCAGCAGCACGAGCACCGGGGAGCTGTTTTTT. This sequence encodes CASSTSTGELFF.

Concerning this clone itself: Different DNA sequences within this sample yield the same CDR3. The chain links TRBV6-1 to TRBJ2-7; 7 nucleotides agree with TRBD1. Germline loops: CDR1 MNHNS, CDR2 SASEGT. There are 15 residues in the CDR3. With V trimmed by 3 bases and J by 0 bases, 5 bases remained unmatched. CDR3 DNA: TGTGCCAGCAGTGAGCGGACAGGCTCCTCCTACGAGCAGTACTTC. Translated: CASSERTGSSYEQYF.

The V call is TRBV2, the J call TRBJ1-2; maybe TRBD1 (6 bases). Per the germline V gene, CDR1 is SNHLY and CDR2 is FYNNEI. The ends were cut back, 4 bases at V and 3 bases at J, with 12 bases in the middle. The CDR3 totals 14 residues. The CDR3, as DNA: TGTGCCAGCAGTGCCAGGGGAAAAGACTATGGCTACACCTTC. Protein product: CASSARGKDYGYTF.

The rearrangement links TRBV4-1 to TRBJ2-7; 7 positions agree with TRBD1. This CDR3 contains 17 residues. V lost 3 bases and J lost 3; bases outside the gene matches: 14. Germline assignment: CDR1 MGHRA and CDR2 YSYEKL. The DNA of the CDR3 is TGCGCCAGCAGCCACCCACCCTCCGGGACAGTACACTACGAGCAGTACTTC. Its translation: CASSHPPSGTVHYEQYF.

CDR3 nucleotides: TGTGCCAGCAGTTGGAGGGGTTCCTACAATGAGCAGTTCTTC. Residues: CASSWRGSYNEQFF. The gene calls are TRBV27 and TRBJ2-1, with D tentatively TRBD2 (6 bases). Germline values: CDR1 MNHEY, CDR2 SMNVEV (reference sequence). V lost 4 bases, J lost 1 base, and 8 bases lay in between. The CDR3 contains 14 residues.

The CDR3 nucleotides read TGTGCCAGCACCTCACTAGCCTACTCGCAAGAGACCCAGTACTTC. It yields the protein CASTSLAYSQETQYF. The V call is TRBV6-5, the J call TRBJ2-5, with a weak D call TRBD2 (6 bases). The V end was cut by 7 bases, the J end by 2 bases, with 17 bases between. Germline V gene data show CDR1 as MNHEY and CDR2 as SVGAGI. This CDR3 spans 15 amino acids.

For the CDR3, the DNA is TGTGCCTGGGGCCAGGGCCGTTTCTCGGCCTATGGCTACACCTTC. Protein product: CAWGQGRFSAYGYTF. The chain carries TRBV30 and TRBJ1-2; possibly TRBD1 for D (5 bases). Germline CDR1 is GTSNPN and CDR2 is SVGIG (reference sequence). The CDR3 runs 15 residues. With 5 bases removed from V and 4 bases from J, the gap between germline ends came to 20 bases.

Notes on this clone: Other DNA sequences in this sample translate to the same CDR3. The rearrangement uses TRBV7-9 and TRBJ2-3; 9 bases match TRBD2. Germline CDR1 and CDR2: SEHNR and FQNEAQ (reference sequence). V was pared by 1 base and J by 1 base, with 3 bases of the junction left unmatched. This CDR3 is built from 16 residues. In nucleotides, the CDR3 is TGTGCCAGCAGCTTAGACCTAGCGGGGCGCACAGATACGCAGTATTTT. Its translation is CASSLDLAGRTDTQYF.